This T cell receptor beta chain was captured in a study of spatial heterogeneity in lung cancer (dated by TCRdb to the late 2010s). At the level of the whole study: More beta-chain than alpha-chain transcripts were consistently detected, likely reflecting higher beta-chain transcript abundance. In the raw uncorrected reads, each unique combination of TCR and UMI appeared more than ten times on average. In non-small cell lung cancer, the study made a quantitative comparison of TCR alpha and beta repertoires among multiple tumor regions, matched nontumor lung and blood. Nonsynonymous mutation counts, determined by whole-exome sequencing of tumor tissue, were related to TCR repertoire features. At surgery, hundreds of tumor regions, almost 65 matched nontumor lung samples and some 54 PBMC samples were TCR-sequenced for both alpha and beta chains.

There are many counts of this clonotype. It lacks a known antigen. Within one base of it there is no much larger clone, and no base qualities were kept. General study outcomes and caveats: Ubiquitous expanded tumor TCRs were found in blood more often at tumor resection than at routine follow-up. Confirming at a functional level the hypothesis that regional TCRs recognize regional mutations was considered to require additional single-cell paired TCR alpha and beta sequencing.

The library was prepared using 5' RACE. This sample was sequenced with a NextSeq 500. In the TCR library protocol, a unique molecular identifier was attached to each TCR cDNA molecule so that PCR and sequencing errors could be corrected. For the original study's pipeline: TCR identification, UMI-based error correction and CDR3 extraction were all carried out with Decombinator tools. Expanded TCRs were defined as those above a frequency of 2 per 1,000, corresponding to the top 1% of the tumor frequency distribution. Each repertoire was subsampled 100 times to 5,000 TCRs, after which Renyi diversity was computed with the R vegan package. CDR3 similarity networks were constructed using string-kernel similarity of amino acid triplets, with links drawn between CDR3s whose pairwise similarity was above 0.82. TCRdb cleaned the public reads at Q25 with fastp, built clones with MiXCR and kept in-frame beta chains. Entries that share a CDR3 protein sequence are merged under the most common genes and DNA. The V and J calls, along with clone size, are taken from TCRdb and not from the paper's own processing. Present in this sample are some 25,000 distinct CDR3 sequences, around 4.7% of which were seen just once. Together, the top ten hold about 5.5% of the sample.

V is shortened by 7 bases, J by 2 bases, and the region joining them spans 12 bases. The germline V gene sets CDR1 to MDHEN and CDR2 to SYDVKM. The CDR3 covers 14 residues, taking in both the cysteine and the phenylalanine. CDR3 DNA only is kept here, 42 bases in frame from base 1. Reading the label with the study, this specimen's time point is: sample taken at primary tumor resection. The donors were 72 patients from the lung TRACERx cohort who had early-stage, untreated non-small cell lung cancer. Without any cell sorting, TCR sequencing was performed on whole RNA extracted either from tumor and nontumor lung tissue or from cryopreserved PBMC samples. Only patients with enough RNA available from two or more tumor regions were chosen for TCR sequencing.

The sequence derives from a male donor with early-stage non-small cell lung cancer. The material was PBMCs, obtained at surgery. The chain was built from TRBV28 and TRBJ1-5, and TRBD1 may be the D gene, going by 6 matching bases. The DNA is TGTGCCAGCACCCAGGGGTTGGGCAATCAGCCCCAGCATTTT. Translated, this is CASTQGLGNQPQHF.